This TCR beta chain was recovered during a study of T and B cells in COVID-19 patients (TCRdb year 2020). Context from the whole study: Using TRB and IGH repertoire sequencing of peripheral blood, the study characterized adaptive immunity in COVID-19 patients who had active infection or had recovered. The recovered cohort included approximately 18 patients who contributed 20 or so samples, and most of those patients had mild to moderate COVID-19 that was managed on an outpatient basis. Patients in the recovered cohort had a median age of around 34 years, compared with less than 70 years for patients in the active-infection cohort. Of the 20 to 25 patients in the active-infection cohort, over 10 were critically ill and needed mechanical ventilation or ECMO. In the active-infection cohort, about 90% of the roughly 20 patients had comorbidities linked to unfavorable COVID-19 outcome. The TCR and BCR sequence repository comprised around 35 patients and under 75 time points, with over 7 million TCR sequences analysed. A couple of patients belonged to both the recovered and active cohorts because samples were available from active disease and after recovery. An age-matched reference group of some 40 healthy donors negative for COVID-19 antibodies was used as the comparison for repertoire analyses. As many as 9 follow-up blood samples were taken per patient, and some of the samples covered different disease stages within the same individual.

A word on this clonotype: This clone's antigen is unknown. No quality values exist for individual bases; no much larger clone is one base distant.

TCRdb lists the instrument as Illumina MiSeq. TRB rearrangements were amplified by multiplex PCR with BIOMED2 TRB-A/B primer pools. Two consecutive PCRs added Illumina-compatible adapters and 7-nucleotide sample barcodes to the amplicons. Phusion HS II polymerase was used for all library PCRs. Amplicons were purified from gel with the NucleoSpin Gel and PCR Clean-up kit, quantified on Qubit, and pooled at roughly 4 nM. The quality of the amplicon pool was checked on an Agilent 2100 Bioanalyzer prior to Illumina next-generation sequencing. Concerning the study's data processing: Annotation of TRB rearrangements was performed with MiXCR 3.0.8 using the default MiXCR reference library. Non-productive reads and sequences with fewer than 2 reads were removed, and each unique CDR3 nucleotide sequence was counted as one clone. Clonality, diversity, richness and V-J gene usage were computed in R 3.5.1. GLIPH2 was used to cluster TCRs based on CDR3 similarity, and OLGA was used to calculate the generation probabilities. GLIPH2 clusters were kept only if they contained at least four unique TCR clonotypes found in at least three individuals. TCRdb ran its own pipeline on the public reads, namely fastp trimming at Q25 and MiXCR clone calling, and kept in-frame beta chains. Each record represents a unique CDR3 protein, reported with the most common genes and DNA among its rows. These V and J calls originate from TCRdb's pipeline instead of the authors' own analysis. Present in this sample are over a thousand distinct CDR3 sequences, approximately 20% of which were seen just once. The ten largest clonotypes hold approximately 40% of the sample.

TRB repertoires were amplified from about 250-500 ng of genomic DNA extracted from blood. Overall study results and their limits: TRB repertoires were found to be highly clonal in active COVID-19, whereas diversity and richness at recovery were found to rise above healthy donor levels. It was stated that prospective validation of the reported TCR clusters was required before the clusters could be put to clinical use. The recovered cohort had 2,300 or so exclusive TCR clusters, including 31 low-pGen clusters. Patients with COVID-19 were reported to show strongly skewed TRBV/TRBJ gene usage. Few blood samples were available from mildly ill patients while symptoms were present, and early samples from severe cases were likewise scarce. The cohort was considered too small to assess HLA contributions to COVID-19 susceptibility or severity. Specific T cell subsets (CD4+/Treg/CD8+) and sorted SARS-CoV-2-responsive or tetramer+ T cells had not yet been sequenced, and these experiments were ongoing.

CDR3 length: 15 amino acids, cysteine to phenylalanine. Here the CDR3 DNA is all that survives: 45 bases in frame from base 1. The germline V gene yields MGHRA for CDR1 and YSYEKL for CDR2. At the junction V is shortened by 0 bases and J by 6 bases, with 15 bases in between. This TCR was recovered from a human donor with active COVID-19. Specimen: blood. The chain is assembled from TRBV4-1 and TRBJ2-7; TRBD1 is a possible D gene, resting on 5 matching bases. Read as DNA, the sequence is TGCGCCAGCAGCCAAGAAGGGGTGGCCCTTGGCGAGCAGTACTTC. Its protein product is CASSQEGVALGEQYF.